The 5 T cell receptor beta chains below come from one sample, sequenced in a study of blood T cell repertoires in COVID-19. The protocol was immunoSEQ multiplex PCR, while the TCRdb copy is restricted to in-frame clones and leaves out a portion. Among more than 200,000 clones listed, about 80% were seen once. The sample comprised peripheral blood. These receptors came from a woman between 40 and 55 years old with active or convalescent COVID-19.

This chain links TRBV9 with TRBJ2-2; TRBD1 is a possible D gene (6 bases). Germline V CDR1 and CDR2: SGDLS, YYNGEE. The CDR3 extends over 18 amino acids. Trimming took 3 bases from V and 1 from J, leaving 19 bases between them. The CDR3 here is CASSGGEGTPMNTGELFF. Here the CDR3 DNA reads TGTGCCAGCAGCGGGGGAGAGGGGACACCGATGAACACCGGGGAGCTGTTTTTT.

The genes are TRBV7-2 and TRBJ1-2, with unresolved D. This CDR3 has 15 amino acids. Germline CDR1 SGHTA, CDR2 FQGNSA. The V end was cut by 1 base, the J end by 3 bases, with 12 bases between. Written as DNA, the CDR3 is TGTGCCAGCAGCTTAGGCGGGATGGGCGACTATGGCTACACCTTC. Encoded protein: CASSLGGMGDYGYTF.

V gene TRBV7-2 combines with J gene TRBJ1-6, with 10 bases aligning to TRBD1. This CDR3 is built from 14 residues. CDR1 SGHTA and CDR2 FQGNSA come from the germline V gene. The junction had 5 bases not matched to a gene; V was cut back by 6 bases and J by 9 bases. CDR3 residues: CASRGTGEASPLHF. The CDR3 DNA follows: TGTGCCAGCAGGGGGACAGGGGAAGCTTCACCCCTCCACTTT.

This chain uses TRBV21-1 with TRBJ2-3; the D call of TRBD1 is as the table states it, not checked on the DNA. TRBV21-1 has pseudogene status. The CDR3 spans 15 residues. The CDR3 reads CASSLRQSRGDTQYF. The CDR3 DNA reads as TGTGCCAGCAGCCTCCGACAGAGCCGCGGCGATACGCAGTATTTT.

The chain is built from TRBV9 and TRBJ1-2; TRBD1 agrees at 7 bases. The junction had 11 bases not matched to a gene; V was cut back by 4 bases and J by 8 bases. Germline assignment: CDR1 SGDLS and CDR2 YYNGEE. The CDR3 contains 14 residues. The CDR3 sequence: CASSPGGGGVGYTF. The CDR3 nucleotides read TGTGCCAGCAGCCCGGGAGGGGGCGGGGTGGGCTACACCTTC.